The rows below give T cell receptor beta chains drawn from one sample of a study of cytomegalovirus exposure and HLA in healthy donors. Measured with immunoSEQ multiplex PCR; TCRdb has only the in-frame clones, and not every one. Its clone listing holds approximately 110,000 clones. Sequenced input: PBMCs. Every receptor here comes from a man in his forties or fifties in good health and CMV-seropositive. CDR3s leave out the opening cysteine and the closing phenylalanine or tryptophan.

13	TRBV19	TRBJ1-4	ASSVQTARNEKLF
12	TRBV27	TRBJ1-5	ASSSGEGNQPQH
13	TRBV5-1	TRBJ2-1	ASSLTGKTNNEQF
12	TRBV15	TRBJ1-1	ATSREGGRTEAF
12	TRBV9	TRBJ1-2	ASSGYRETYGYT
12	TRBV5-1	TRBJ2-7	ASSLSGNVYEQY
12	TRBV19	TRBJ2-1	ASSVGGPYNEQF
12	TRBV6-5	TRBJ1-2	ASMRVGQLVGYT
16	TRBV5-6	TRBJ2-2	ASSAPPGTATNTGELF
13	TRBV7-2	TRBJ2-7	ASTSGLAGSYEQY
11	TRBV2	TRBJ2-7	ASSLTADYEQY
14	TRBV5-1	TRBJ1-2	ASSLVQGGTGLGYT
19	TRBV4-1	TRBJ1-5	ASSQDATGMVTASGNQPQH
15	TRBV7-8	TRBJ2-2	ASSLGLRGRNTGELF
10	TRBV28	TRBJ1-2	ASSLPFYGYT
11	TRBV5-1	TRBJ1-1	ASVSSGGTEAF
13	TRBV2	TRBJ2-2	ASSEWSKNTGELF
9	TRBV30	NA	ACFGGREQY
10	TRBV7-9	TRBJ1-5	ASRSGTGPQH
12	TRBV6-5	TRBJ2-7	ASSYSSGDYEQY
11	TRBV19	TRBJ2-7	ASSEGLGYEQY
12	TRBV5-1	TRBJ2-2	ASSQTGWPGELF
15	TRBV9	TRBJ2-6	ASSQTTVPPGANVLT
12	TRBV19	TRBJ2-5	ASMASISQETQY
14	TRBV5-8	TRBJ2-1	ASSGPSGRLGNEQF
11	TRBV15	TRBJ2-7	ATSRTGGYEQY
14	TRBV7-8	TRBJ1-1	ASSSPRRVTNTEAF
13	TRBV15	TRBJ1-5	ATSRDRDRYQPQH
13	TRBV7-6	TRBJ2-1	ASSSSGPSYNEQF